What follows is one T cell receptor (beta chain) and its context. The target antigen is unknown. This sample is part of a study of cytomegalovirus exposure and HLA in healthy donors. Looking at the study overall: A previous analysis identified fewer than 130 million unique TCR beta sequences derived from 180 million or so T cells. Study-level results: Later on, analysis showed that most CMV-associated TCR beta chains appeared to be HLA-restricted. Several of the most significant clusters appeared, in a later analysis, to be linked to common viral pathogens.

Both 60 Vbeta primers and 13 Jbeta primers went into the PCR. Clones were sequenced by immunoSEQ multiplex PCR, and TCRdb holds only the in-frame ones, with some missing. Of about 160,000 clones in the sample, around four fifths are singletons; the top ten hold roughly 2%. The sequence was obtained from a young woman in good health and CMV-seronegative. Sequences were obtained from PBMCs.

The CDR3 nucleotides are TGCGCCAGCAGCCACGACAGGCCTTACTACGAGCAGTACTTC. Translation: CASSHDRPYYEQYF. V gene TRBV5-1 combines with J gene TRBJ2-7, with D perhaps TRBD1 (6 bases). Between the trimmed V and J ends, which lost 4 bases and 3 bases, there was a span of 14 bases. Germline loops: CDR1 SGHRS, CDR2 YFSETQ. This CDR3 has 14 residues. The full variable domain, completed using reference TRBV5-1 and TRBJ2-7, is KAGVTQTPRYLIKTRGQQVTLSCSPISGHRSVSWYQQTPGQGLQFLFEYFSETQRNKGNFPGRFSGRQFSNSRSEMNVSTLELGDSALYLCASSHDRPYYEQYFGPGTRLTVT.